This record covers a single TCR beta chain. The clone's antigen remains unknown. Per-base qualities were not stored, and no clone one base away is much larger. The data were obtained in a study of blood T cell repertoires in COVID-19 (dated by TCRdb to 2020 to 2021). As for the study more broadly: Samples covering the acute and convalescent phases of COVID-19 were provided by collaborators in the United States, Italy and Spain. The prospective study material was composed of cDNA or gDNA derived from T cells, B-cell-depleted T cells, or PBMCs. Subjects who had been exposed to COVID-19, were actively infected with it, or had recovered from it provided the deeply sampled blood TCRbeta repertoires that made up the dataset. The repertoires were released in a freely available public database intended as a resource for research on the immune response to SARS-CoV-2. The samples were drawn from the first 160 participants of the ongoing ImmuneRACE study and from 1,200 or so subjects provided by 6 global collaborators. Nearly every sample came with metadata listing a de-identified subject ID, COVID-19 status, age in years and sex. HLA class I and class II types, where available, came from metadata supplied by the sample provider rather than from assay-based typing.

TCRbeta CDR3 regions were amplified from genomic DNA using the immunoSEQ Assay, a bias-controlled multiplex PCR. Per the authors' processing: The number of nucleated cells in each sample was estimated from the amplification of reference gene primers within the assay. To quantify the absolute abundance of each unique TCRbeta CDR3 rearrangement, sequence reads were collapsed and filtered. For each sample, productive Simpson clonality was calculated as the square root of Simpson's diversity index over productive rearrangements. Entries here come from immuneACCESS through TCRdb and include only in-frame sequences with V and J called. Some clones fail to appear in such tables; in the studies checked, an unresolved V gene covers under half of the shortfall, and the cause of the remainder is unknown. D and trimming were read from the DNA, whereas the V and J calls and clone size are those reported in that table. Here the sample has some 98,000 clones; approximately 82% occur a single time. Less than 11% of the sample is in the top ten clones.

Collaborating institutions collected whole blood in K2EDTA tubes following their own protocols. For TCRbeta analysis, collaborator samples were shipped as frozen whole blood, as isolated PBMCs, or as DNA extracted from either sample type. Between the V and J ends, shortened by 4 bases and 3 bases respectively, the junction contains 6 bases. CDR1 and CDR2, per the germline V gene (reference sequence), are LGHDT and YNNKEL. Reading from cysteine to phenylalanine, the CDR3 counts 12 amino acids. The sequence is cut down to CDR3 DNA, 36 bases in frame from base 1. Points the paper makes about the study in general: Clinical and demographic metadata were provided uncurated, with the amount varying by source and participant.

The sequencing sample was made of peripheral blood. The chain employs TRBV3-1 (or the pseudogene TRBV3-2) and TRBJ1-2; a tentative D call is TRBD1 (6 bases match). This clonotype was sampled from a man between 65 and 79 years old with acute or convalescent COVID-19. DNA sequence: TGTGCCAGCAGCCGGACAGACTATGGCTACACCTTC. The translation is CASSRTDYGYTF.